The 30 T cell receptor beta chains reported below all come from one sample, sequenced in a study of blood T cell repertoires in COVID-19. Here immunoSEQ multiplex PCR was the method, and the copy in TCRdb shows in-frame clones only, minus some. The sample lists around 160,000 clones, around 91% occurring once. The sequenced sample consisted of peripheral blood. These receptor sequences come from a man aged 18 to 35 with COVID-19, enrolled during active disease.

CDR3 nucleotides: TGTGCCACCAGTGATTTCGGGACTAGCGGGAGTAGGTACAATGAGCAGTTCTTC. It is translated as CATSDFGTSGSRYNEQFF. The chain recombines TRBV24-1 with TRBJ2-1, with 14 bases fitting TRBD2. V lost 1 base to trimming and J lost 4 bases; unmatched junction nucleotides: 5. There are 18 residues in the CDR3. Germline CDR1 KGHDR, CDR2 SFDVKD.

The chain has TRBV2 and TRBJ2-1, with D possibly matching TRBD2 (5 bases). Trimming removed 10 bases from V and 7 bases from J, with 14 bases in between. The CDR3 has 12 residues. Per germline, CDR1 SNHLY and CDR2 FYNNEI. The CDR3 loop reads CATPRALNEQFF. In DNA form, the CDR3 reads TGTGCCACCCCGAGGGCTCTGAATGAGCAGTTCTTC.

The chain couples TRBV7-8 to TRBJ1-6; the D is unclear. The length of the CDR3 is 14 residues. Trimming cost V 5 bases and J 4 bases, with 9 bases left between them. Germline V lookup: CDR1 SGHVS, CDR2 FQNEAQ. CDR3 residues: CASSQTLYNSPLHF. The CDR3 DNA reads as TGTGCCAGCAGCCAGACATTGTATAATTCACCCCTCCACTTT.

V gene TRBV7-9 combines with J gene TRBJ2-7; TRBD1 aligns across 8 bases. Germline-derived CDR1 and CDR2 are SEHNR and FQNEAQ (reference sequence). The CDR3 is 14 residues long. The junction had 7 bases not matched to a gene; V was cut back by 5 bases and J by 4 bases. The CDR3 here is CASSLRTGFYEQYF. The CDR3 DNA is TGTGCCAGCAGCCTCAGGACAGGGTTTTACGAGCAGTACTTC.

The CDR3 DNA reads TGCGCCAGCGGAGGCACAGATACGCAGTATTTT. Its translation: CASGGTDTQYF. V gene TRBV10-1 combines with J gene TRBJ2-3; D uncertain. The germline CDR1 and CDR2 sequences are WNHNN and SYGVQD (reference sequence). V was shortened by 8 bases and J by 1 base, with 4 bases between the two germline ends. The CDR3 has 11 amino acids.

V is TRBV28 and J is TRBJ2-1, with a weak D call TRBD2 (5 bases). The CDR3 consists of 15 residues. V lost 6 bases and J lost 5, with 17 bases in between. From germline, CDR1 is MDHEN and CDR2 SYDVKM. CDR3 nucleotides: TGTGCCAGCAGCCTACTAGGCTGGAAGCACAATGAGCAGTTCTTC. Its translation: CASSLLGWKHNEQFF.

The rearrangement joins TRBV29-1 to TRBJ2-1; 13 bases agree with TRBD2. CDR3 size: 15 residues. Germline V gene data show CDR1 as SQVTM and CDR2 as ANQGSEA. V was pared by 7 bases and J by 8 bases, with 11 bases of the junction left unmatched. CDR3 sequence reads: CSAQFRLAGGHEQFF. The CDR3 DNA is TGCAGCGCTCAATTCCGACTAGCGGGAGGACATGAGCAGTTCTTC.

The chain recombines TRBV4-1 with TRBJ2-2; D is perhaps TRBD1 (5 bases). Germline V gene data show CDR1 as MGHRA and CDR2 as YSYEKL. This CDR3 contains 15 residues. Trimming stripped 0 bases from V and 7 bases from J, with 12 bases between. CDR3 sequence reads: CASSQEQYRGGELFF. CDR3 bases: TGCGCCAGCAGCCAAGAGCAGTATAGGGGCGGGGAGCTGTTTTTT.

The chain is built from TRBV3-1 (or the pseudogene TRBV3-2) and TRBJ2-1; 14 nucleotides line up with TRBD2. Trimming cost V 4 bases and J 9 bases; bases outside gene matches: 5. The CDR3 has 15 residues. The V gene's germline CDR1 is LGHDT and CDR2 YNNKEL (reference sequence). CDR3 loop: CASSLGTSGRTEQFF. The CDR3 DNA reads TGTGCCAGCAGCCTCGGGACTAGCGGGAGAACTGAGCAGTTCTTC.

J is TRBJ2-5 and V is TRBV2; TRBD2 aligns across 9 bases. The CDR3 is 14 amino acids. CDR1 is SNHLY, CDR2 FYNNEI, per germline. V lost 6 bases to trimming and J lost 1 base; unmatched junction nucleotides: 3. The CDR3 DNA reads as TGTGCCAGCAGCAGACTAGCGGCCCAAGAGACCCAGTACTTC. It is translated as CASSRLAAQETQYF.

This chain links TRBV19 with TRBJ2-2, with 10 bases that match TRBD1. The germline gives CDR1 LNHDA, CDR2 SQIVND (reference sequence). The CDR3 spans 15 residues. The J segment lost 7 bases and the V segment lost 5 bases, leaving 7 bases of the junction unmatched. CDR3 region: CASSVTGGAGGELFF. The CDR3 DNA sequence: TGTGCCAGTAGTGTGACAGGGGGCGCGGGCGGGGAGCTGTTTTTT.

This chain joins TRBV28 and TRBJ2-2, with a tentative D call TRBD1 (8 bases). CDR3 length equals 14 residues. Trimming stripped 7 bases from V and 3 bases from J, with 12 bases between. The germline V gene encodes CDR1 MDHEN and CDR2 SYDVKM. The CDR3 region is CASTQGGDTGELFF. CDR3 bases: TGTGCCAGCACACAGGGGGGGGACACCGGGGAGCTGTTTTTT.

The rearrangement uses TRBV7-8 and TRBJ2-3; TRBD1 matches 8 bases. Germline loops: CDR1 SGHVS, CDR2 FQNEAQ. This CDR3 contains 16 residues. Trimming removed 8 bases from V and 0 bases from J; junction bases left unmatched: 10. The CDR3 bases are TGTGCCAGCCACTCCGGACAGGGTCTAAGCACAGATACGCAGTATTTT. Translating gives CASHSGQGLSTDTQYF.

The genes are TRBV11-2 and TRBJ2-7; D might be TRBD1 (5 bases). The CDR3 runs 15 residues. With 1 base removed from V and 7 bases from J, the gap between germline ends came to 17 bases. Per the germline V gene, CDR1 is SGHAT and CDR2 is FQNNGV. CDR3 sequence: CASSLAGGAGWEQYF. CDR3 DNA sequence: TGTGCCAGCAGCTTAGCGGGTGGGGCAGGTTGGGAGCAGTACTTC.

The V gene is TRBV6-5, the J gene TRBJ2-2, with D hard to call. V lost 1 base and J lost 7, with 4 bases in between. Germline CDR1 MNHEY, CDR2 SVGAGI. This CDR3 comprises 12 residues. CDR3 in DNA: TGTGCCAGCAGTTACTACGGCGGGGAGCTGTTTTTT. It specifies CASSYYGGELFF.

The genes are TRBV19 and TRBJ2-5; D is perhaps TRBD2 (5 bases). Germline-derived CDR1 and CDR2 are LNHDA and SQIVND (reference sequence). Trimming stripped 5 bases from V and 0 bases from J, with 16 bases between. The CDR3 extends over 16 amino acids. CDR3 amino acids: CASSPGRDWYQETQYF. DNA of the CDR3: TGTGCCAGTAGTCCCGGTCGGGATTGGTACCAAGAGACCCAGTACTTC.

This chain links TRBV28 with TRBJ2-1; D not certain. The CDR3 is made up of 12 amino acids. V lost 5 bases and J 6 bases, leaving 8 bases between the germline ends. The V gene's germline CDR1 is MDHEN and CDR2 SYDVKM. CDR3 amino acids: CASSLYPNEQFF. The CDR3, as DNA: TGTGCCAGCAGTCTCTATCCCAATGAGCAGTTCTTC.

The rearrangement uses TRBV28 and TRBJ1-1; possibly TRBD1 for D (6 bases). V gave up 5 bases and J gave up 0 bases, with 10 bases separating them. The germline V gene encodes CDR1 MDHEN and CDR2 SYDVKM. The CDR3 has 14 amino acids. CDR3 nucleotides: TGTGCCAGCAGTGGCCGGACAGTGAACACTGAAGCTTTCTTT. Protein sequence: CASSGRTVNTEAFF. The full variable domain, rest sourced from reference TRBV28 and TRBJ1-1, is DVKVTQSSRYLVKRTGEKVFLECVQDMDHENMFWYRQDPGLGLRLIYFSYDVKMKEKGDIPEGYSVSREKKERFSLILESASTNQTSMYLCASSGRTVNTEAFFGQGTRLTVV.

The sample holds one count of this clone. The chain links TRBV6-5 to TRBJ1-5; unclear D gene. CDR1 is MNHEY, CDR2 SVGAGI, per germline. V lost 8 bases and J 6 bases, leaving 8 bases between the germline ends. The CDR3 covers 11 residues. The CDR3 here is CASPNCQPQHF. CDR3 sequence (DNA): TGTGCCAGCCCCAATTGTCAGCCCCAGCATTTT.

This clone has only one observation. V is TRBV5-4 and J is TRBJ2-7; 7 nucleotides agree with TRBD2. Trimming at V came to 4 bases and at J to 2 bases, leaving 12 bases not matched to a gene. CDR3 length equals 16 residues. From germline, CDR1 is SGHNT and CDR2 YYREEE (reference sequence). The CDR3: CASSPRGGASTYEQYF. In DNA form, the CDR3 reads TGTGCCAGCAGCCCCCGGGGAGGGGCCAGCACCTACGAGCAGTACTTC.

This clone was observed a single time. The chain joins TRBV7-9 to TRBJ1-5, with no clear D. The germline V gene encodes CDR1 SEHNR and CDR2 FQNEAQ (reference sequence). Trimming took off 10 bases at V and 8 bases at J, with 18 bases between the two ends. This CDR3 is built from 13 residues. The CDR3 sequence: CATTTGSGEPQHF. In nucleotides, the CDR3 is TGTGCCACTACCACTGGGTCAGGCGAGCCCCAGCATTTT.

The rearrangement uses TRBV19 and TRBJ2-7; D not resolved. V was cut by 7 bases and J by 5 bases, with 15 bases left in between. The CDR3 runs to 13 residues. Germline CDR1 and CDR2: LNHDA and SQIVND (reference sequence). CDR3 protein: CASKPSFRHEQYF. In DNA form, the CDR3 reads TGTGCCAGTAAACCCTCCTTCAGGCACGAGCAGTACTTC.

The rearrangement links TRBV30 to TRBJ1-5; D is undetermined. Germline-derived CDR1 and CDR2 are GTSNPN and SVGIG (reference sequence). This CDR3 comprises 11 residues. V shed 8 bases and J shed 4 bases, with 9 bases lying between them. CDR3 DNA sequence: TGTGCCGGAGGGAAGAATCAGCCCCAGCATTTT. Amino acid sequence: CAGGKNQPQHF. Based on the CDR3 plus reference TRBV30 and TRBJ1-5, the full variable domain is SQTIHQWPATLVQPVGSPLSLECTVEGTSNPNLYWYRQAAGRGLQLLFYSVGIGQISSEVPQNLSASRPQDRQFILSSKKLLLSDSGFYLCAGGKNQPQHFGDGTRLSIL.

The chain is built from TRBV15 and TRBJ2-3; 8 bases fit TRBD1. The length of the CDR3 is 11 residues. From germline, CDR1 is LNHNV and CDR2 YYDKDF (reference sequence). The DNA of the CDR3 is TGTTCCTCCAGGGGGCCTGGTCTACAGTATTTT. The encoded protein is CSSRGPGLQYF.

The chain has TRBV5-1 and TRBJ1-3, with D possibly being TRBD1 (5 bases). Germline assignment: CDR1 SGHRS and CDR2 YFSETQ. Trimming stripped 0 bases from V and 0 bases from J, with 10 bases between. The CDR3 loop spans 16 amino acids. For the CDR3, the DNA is TGCGCCAGCAGCTTGGGACAGATTTCCTCTGGAAACACCATATATTTT. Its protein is CASSLGQISSGNTIYF.

The CDR3 DNA reads TGTGCCAGCAGTTTGGCGGGGGCGGGCGAGCAGTACTTC. Its translation is CASSLAGAGEQYF. The chain carries TRBV12-3 or TRBV12-4 and TRBJ2-7; D may be TRBD2 (7 bases). V was shortened by 3 bases and J by 6 bases, with 12 bases between the two germline ends. The CDR3 has 13 residues.

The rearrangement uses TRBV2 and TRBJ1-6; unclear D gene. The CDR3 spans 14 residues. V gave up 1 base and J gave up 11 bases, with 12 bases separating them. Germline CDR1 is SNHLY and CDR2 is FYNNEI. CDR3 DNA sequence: TGTGCCAGCAGTGAAGTCGGACGAGGGCCACCCCTCCACTTT. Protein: CASSEVGRGPPLHF.

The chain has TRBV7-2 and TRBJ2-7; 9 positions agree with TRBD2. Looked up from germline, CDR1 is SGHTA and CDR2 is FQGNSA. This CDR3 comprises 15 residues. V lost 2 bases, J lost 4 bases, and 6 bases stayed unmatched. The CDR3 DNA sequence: TGTGCCAGCAGCTTATTCCCTAGCGGGGCGTACGAGCAGTACTTC. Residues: CASSLFPSGAYEQYF.

As DNA, the CDR3 is TGTGCCAGCAGTGAAGCGCATTATACCAGGGCCGGTGAGCAGTTCTTC. It yields the protein CASSEAHYTRAGEQFF. The chain employs TRBV6-1 and TRBJ2-1, with D possibly being TRBD1 (5 bases). CDR3 size: 16 residues. V was trimmed by 0 bases and J by 9 bases, leaving 18 bases between them. CDR1 MNHNS and CDR2 SASEGT come from the germline V gene.

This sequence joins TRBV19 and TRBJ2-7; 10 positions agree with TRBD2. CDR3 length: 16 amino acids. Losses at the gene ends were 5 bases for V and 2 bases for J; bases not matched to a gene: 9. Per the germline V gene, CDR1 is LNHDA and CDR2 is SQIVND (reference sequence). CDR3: CASSQASGSPAYEQYF. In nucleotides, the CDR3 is TGTGCCAGTAGTCAGGCTAGCGGGAGCCCTGCCTACGAGCAGTACTTC.